The next 23 T cell receptor beta chains were all read from a single sample in a study of early T cells in non-severe SARS-CoV-2 infection. TCRdb re-analysed the 5' RACE reads in MiXCR, keeping a single row per CDR3 protein. The sample comprises some 30,000 distinct CDR3 sequences, over 9% of which are singletons, and 13% rests with the top ten. Sequencing input: whole blood. The receptors were gathered from an adult who was a healthcare worker with PCR-confirmed SARS-CoV-2 infection or an uninfected control (not recorded which).

This clonotype was observed at least ten times. This chain connects TRBV5-1 to TRBJ1-1; the D is unclear. From germline, CDR1 is SGHRS and CDR2 YFSETQ. The V end lost 1 base, the J end lost 1 base, and 5 bases lay between the germline ends. The length of the CDR3 is 13 residues. CDR3 DNA: TGCGCCAGCAGCTTGCGCTCGAACACTGAAGCTTTCTTT. Translated, it gives CASSLRSNTEAFF.

This clonotype was picked up many times. This chain uses TRBV21-1 with TRBJ1-2. TRBV21-1 is a known pseudogene. CDR3 length: 14 amino acids. The CDR3 region is CASKVGYFHYGYTF. In nucleotides, the CDR3 is TGTGCCTCTAAGGTGGGCTACTTTCACTATGGCTACACCTTC.

By sample fraction, this clonotype is medium-sized. The chain is built from TRBV7-3 and TRBJ2-2; 7 bases fit TRBD2. CDR1 is SGHTA and CDR2 is FQGTGA in the germline V gene. The J segment lost 4 bases and the V segment lost 2 bases, leaving 1 base of the junction unmatched. CDR3 size: 14 residues. CDR3 DNA: TGTGCCAGCAGCTTAGGGACTACCACCGGGGAGCTGTTTTTT. This gives the protein CASSLGTTTGELFF.

The chain joins TRBV12-3 or TRBV12-4 to TRBJ2-7; tentatively, D is TRBD1 (6 bases). Trimming removed 6 bases at V and 6 bases at J, with 15 bases between. This CDR3 is built from 13 residues. In DNA, the CDR3 is TGTGCCAGCAGCCCAGGGGATCTAGGCGAGCAGTACTTC. The encoded protein is CASSPGDLGEQYF.

This clonotype has ten or more counts. The V gene is TRBV12-3 or TRBV12-4, the J gene TRBJ2-7; 9 bases agree with TRBD2. The V gene end was trimmed by 6 bases and the J gene end by 2 bases; junction bases not matched to a gene: 8. The CDR3 extends over 15 amino acids. The CDR3 loop reads CASSTQAGGPYEQYF. The CDR3 nucleotides read TGTGCCAGCAGCACTCAAGCGGGGGGCCCCTACGAGCAGTACTTC.

This clonotype has only one observation. This rearrangement joins TRBV20-1 to TRBJ2-7; the match to TRBD1 covers 8 bases. CDR3 length equals 14 residues. Germline V CDR1 and CDR2: DFQATT, SNEGSKA (reference sequence). Germline trimming cut 4 bases from V and 0 bases from J; bases unmatched to any gene: 5. CDR3 sequence reads: CSANWDRSSYEQYF. The CDR3 DNA reads as TGCAGTGCTAACTGGGACAGGAGCTCCTACGAGCAGTACTTC.

There are many counts of this clonotype. The rearrangement joins TRBV6-4 to TRBJ2-1; TRBD2 agrees at 7 bases. Germline CDR1 and CDR2: MRHNA and SNTAGT. The CDR3 runs 16 residues. After removal of 5 bases from V and 1 base from J, the junction contained 8 bases not matched to a gene. The CDR3 region has the DNA TGTGCCAGCAGTAAGGGCGGGGGAGAATCCTACAATGAGCAGTTCTTC. It encodes CASSKGGGESYNEQFF.

This clonotype appeared many times. V and J are TRBV7-9 and TRBJ1-5; D uncertain. This CDR3 region has 14 residues. Trimming cost V 3 bases and J 2 bases, with 8 bases left between them. Germline V CDR1 and CDR2: SEHNR, FQNEAQ (reference sequence). This CDR3 is CASSFDGGNQPQHF. The CDR3 DNA reads TGTGCCAGCAGCTTTGACGGGGGCAATCAGCCCCAGCATTTT.

This clonotype turned up a few times. The gene calls are TRBV2 and TRBJ1-2, with unresolved D. The germline CDR1 and CDR2 sequences are SNHLY and FYNNEI. This CDR3 region has 13 residues. The germline V and J ends were trimmed by 6 bases and 4 bases, with 12 bases remaining between them. The CDR3 is CASSPAGAYGYTF. As DNA, the CDR3 is TGTGCCAGCAGCCCTGCAGGTGCCTATGGCTACACCTTC. The whole variable domain, remainder taken from reference TRBV2 and TRBJ1-2, is EPEVTQTPSHQVTQMGQEVILRCVPISNHLYFYWYRQILGQKVEFLVSFYNNEISEKSEIFDDQFSVERPDGSNFTLKIRSTKLEDSAMYFCASSPAGAYGYTFGSGTRLTVV.

Many counts were recorded for this clonotype. The CDR3 sequence: CASSLGPPGTQYF. The CDR3 region has the DNA TGTGCCAGCAGCTTAGGACCCCCAGGGACCCAGTACTTC. J is TRBJ2-5 and V is TRBV7-3; D not resolved. This CDR3 region has 13 residues. Germline loops: CDR1 SGHTA, CDR2 FQGTGA. With 2 bases removed from V and 7 bases from J, the gap between germline ends came to 11 bases. The full variable domain, rest sourced from reference TRBV7-3 and TRBJ2-5, is GAGVSQTPSNKVTEKGKYVELRCDPISGHTALYWYRQSLGQGPEFLIYFQGTGAADDSGLPNDRFFAVRPEGSVSTLKIQRTERGDSAVYLCASSLGPPGTQYFGPGTRLLVL.

This clonotype came up many times. This sequence joins TRBV7-2 and TRBJ1-5, with D uncertain. From germline, CDR1 is SGHTA and CDR2 FQGNSA. This CDR3 region has 13 residues. V was clipped by 1 base and J by 5 bases, with 6 bases between them. The CDR3 loop reads CASSLEDYQPQHF. The CDR3 bases are TGTGCCAGCAGCTTAGAGGACTATCAGCCCCAGCATTTT.

This clonotype has at least ten counts. The CDR3 DNA follows: TGTGCCAGCAGTAAGGACCACGAGCAGTACTTC. It yields the protein CASSKDHEQYF. V usage is TRBV6-5 and J usage is TRBJ2-7; D gene uncertain. The V end lost 5 bases, the J end lost 5 bases, and 7 bases lay between the germline ends. This CDR3 region has 11 residues. The germline gives CDR1 MNHEY, CDR2 SVGAGI.

This clonotype was seen repeatedly, ten times or more. The chain carries TRBV6-2 or TRBV6-3 and TRBJ1-4; D unclear. V lost 6 bases to trimming and J lost 3 bases, with 11 bases between them. In germline, CDR1 is MNHEY, CDR2 SVGEGT. This CDR3 comprises 14 residues. DNA for the CDR3: TGTGCCAGCAGCAACGGCGGATCTAATGAAAAACTGTTTTTT. Encoded protein: CASSNGGSNEKLFF.

This clonotype has ten or more counts. This chain uses TRBV3-1 with TRBJ2-1; 8 bases align to TRBD1. This CDR3 has 13 amino acids. The trim removed 4 bases at V and 10 bases at J, leaving 6 bases unmatched. In germline, CDR1 is LGHDT, CDR2 YNNKEL (reference sequence). This chain's CDR3 is CASSPQGVGEQFF. The CDR3 bases are TGTGCCAGCAGCCCACAGGGGGTCGGAGAGCAGTTCTTC.

This clonotype was found many times. This chain uses TRBV6-5 with TRBJ2-7; TRBD1 agrees at 11 bases. The CDR3 has 15 residues. The junction had 2 bases not matched to a gene; V was cut back by 2 bases and J by 2 bases. From germline, CDR1 is MNHEY and CDR2 SVGAGI. The chain's CDR3 is CASSYRDRGAYEQYF. The CDR3 DNA reads TGTGCCAGCAGTTACCGGGACAGGGGGGCCTACGAGCAGTACTTC.

In its sample, this clonotype was seen many times. This chain connects TRBV20-1 to TRBJ2-1, with D maybe TRBD2 (6 bases). Looked up from germline, CDR1 is DFQATT and CDR2 is SNEGSKA (reference sequence). The CDR3 spans 16 residues. Trimming removed 0 bases at V and 0 bases at J, with 12 bases between. CDR3 coding DNA: TGCAGTGCTAGAGATCCCGGGACTCTCTCCTACAATGAGCAGTTCTTC. Its protein product is CSARDPGTLSYNEQFF.

The chain is built from TRBV24-1 and TRBJ2-3; D call uncertain. Germline assignment: CDR1 KGHDR and CDR2 SFDVKD. The CDR3 has 15 residues. Trimming removed 5 bases from V and 0 bases from J, with 11 bases in between. The CDR3 loop is CATSGRKASTDTQYF. For the CDR3, the DNA is TGTGCCACCAGTGGTCGCAAAGCTAGCACAGATACGCAGTATTTT.

This clonotype was recorded many times. This chain links TRBV7-3 with TRBJ1-1; tentatively, D is TRBD1 (6 bases). The CDR3 extends over 14 amino acids. Deletions cut 5 bases from V and 0 bases from J, with 10 bases between. Germline V CDR1 and CDR2: SGHTA, FQGTGA. In DNA form, the CDR3 reads TGTGCCAGCAGCCCGGGGGGCATGAACACTGAAGCTTTCTTT. It codes for CASSPGGMNTEAFF. The full variable domain, its missing parts supplied by reference TRBV7-3 and TRBJ1-1, is GAGVSQTPSNKVTEKGKYVELRCDPISGHTALYWYRQSLGQGPEFLIYFQGTGAADDSGLPNDRFFAVRPEGSVSTLKIQRTERGDSAVYLCASSPGGMNTEAFFGQGTRLTVV.

This clonotype has at least ten counts. This CDR3 reads CSARGGTFGNTIYF. CDR3 in DNA: TGCAGTGCTAGGGGAGGGACTTTTGGAAACACCATATATTTT. This sequence joins TRBV20-1 and TRBJ1-3, with a weak D call TRBD1 (5 bases). The CDR3 has 14 amino acids. The V end lost 3 bases, the J end lost 3 bases, and 12 bases lay between the germline ends. CDR1 DFQATT and CDR2 SNEGSKA come from the germline V gene (reference sequence).

The chain joins TRBV29-1 to TRBJ2-1; 7 nucleotides match TRBD2. V dropped 7 bases and J dropped 7; count of bases not matched to a gene: 7. This CDR3 has 12 residues. Germline CDR1 SQVTM, CDR2 ANQGSEA. The CDR3 protein is CSAHPGGNEQFF. CDR3 nucleotide sequence: TGCAGCGCTCATCCCGGGGGGAATGAGCAGTTCTTC.

The sample holds many counts of this clonotype. V gene TRBV5-6 combines with J gene TRBJ1-2; D gene uncertain. The CDR3 is made up of 12 amino acids. CDR1 is SGHDT and CDR2 is YYEEEE in the germline V gene. V was clipped by 0 bases and J by 3 bases, with 3 bases between them. The CDR3 spells CASSLDHYGYTF. DNA for the CDR3: TGTGCCAGCAGCTTGGACCACTATGGCTACACCTTC.

This clonotype was recorded at least ten times. The chain employs TRBV12-5 and TRBJ2-6; no clear D. This CDR3 region has 13 residues. Germline-derived CDR1 and CDR2 are LGHNT and FRNRAP. Trimming removed 9 bases at V and 0 bases at J, with 6 bases between. DNA for the CDR3: TGTGCTAGCAGGAGCTCTGGGGCCAACGTCCTGACTTTC. Translated: CASRSSGANVLTF.

This clonotype has just one count. The CDR3 region has the DNA TGCAGCGTCAAGGGACAATATCAAGAGACCCAGTACTTC. It encodes CSVKGQYQETQYF. This chain uses TRBV29-1 with TRBJ2-5; the D gene is possibly TRBD1 (6 bases). Germline loops: CDR1 SQVTM, CDR2 ANQGSEA. CDR3 length equals 13 residues. Trimming pared 6 bases from V and 2 bases from J, leaving 13 bases between.